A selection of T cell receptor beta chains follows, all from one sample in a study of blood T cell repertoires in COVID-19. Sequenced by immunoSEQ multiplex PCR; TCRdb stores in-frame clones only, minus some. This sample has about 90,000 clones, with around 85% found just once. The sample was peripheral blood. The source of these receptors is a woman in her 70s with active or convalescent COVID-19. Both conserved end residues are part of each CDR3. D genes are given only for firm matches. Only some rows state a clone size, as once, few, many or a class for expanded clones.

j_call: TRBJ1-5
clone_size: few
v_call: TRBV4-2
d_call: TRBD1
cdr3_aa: CASKRDRGGNQPQHF
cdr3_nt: TGTGCCAGCAAGCGTGACAGGGGGGGAAATCAGCCCCAGCATTTT

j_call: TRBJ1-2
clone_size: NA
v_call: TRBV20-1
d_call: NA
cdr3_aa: CSASPTGVFYGYTF
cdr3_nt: TGCAGTGCGAGTCCCACGGGGGTATTCTATGGCTACACCTTC

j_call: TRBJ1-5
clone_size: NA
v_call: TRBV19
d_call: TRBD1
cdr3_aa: CASSMGQGLNQPQHF
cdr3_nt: TGTGCCAGTAGTATGGGACAGGGACTCAATCAGCCCCAGCATTTT

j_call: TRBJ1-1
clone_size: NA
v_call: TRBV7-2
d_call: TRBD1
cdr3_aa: CASSFDRGGTEAFF
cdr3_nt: TGTGCCAGCAGCTTTGACAGGGGAGGCACTGAAGCTTTCTTT

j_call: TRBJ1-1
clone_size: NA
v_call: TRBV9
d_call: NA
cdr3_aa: CASSRALMNTEAFF
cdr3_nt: TGTGCCAGCAGCCGCGCCCTCATGAACACTGAAGCTTTCTTT

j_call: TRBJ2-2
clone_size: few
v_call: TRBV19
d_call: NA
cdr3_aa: CASNPQGGGSHTGELFF
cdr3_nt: TGTGCCAGTAACCCCCAGGGAGGGGGGTCGCACACCGGGGAGCTGTTTTTT

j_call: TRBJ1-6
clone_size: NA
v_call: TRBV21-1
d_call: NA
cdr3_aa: CASSIEGPHSPLHF
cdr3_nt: TGTGCCAGCAGCATCGAGGGCCCTCATTCACCCCTCCACTTT

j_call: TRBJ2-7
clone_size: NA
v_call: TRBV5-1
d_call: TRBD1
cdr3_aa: CASSLGGTGTYEQYF
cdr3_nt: TGCGCCAGCAGCTTGGGGGGGACAGGAACCTACGAGCAGTACTTC

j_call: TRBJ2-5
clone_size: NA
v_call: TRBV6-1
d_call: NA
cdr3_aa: CASSYSSQETQYF
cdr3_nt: TGTGCCAGCAGTTATAGCAGCCAAGAGACCCAGTACTTC

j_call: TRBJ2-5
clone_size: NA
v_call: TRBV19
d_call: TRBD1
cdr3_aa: CASSTRLGQAETQYF
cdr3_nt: TGTGCCAGTAGTACCCGTCTCGGACAGGCAGAGACCCAGTACTTC

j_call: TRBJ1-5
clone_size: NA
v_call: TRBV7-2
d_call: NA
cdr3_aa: CASSSPPRNQPQHF
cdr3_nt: TGTGCCAGCAGCTCACCCCCACGGAATCAGCCCCAGCATTTT

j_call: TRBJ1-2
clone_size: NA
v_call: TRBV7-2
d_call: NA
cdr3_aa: CASRRPSASNYGYTF
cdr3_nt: TGTGCCAGCAGGCGACCCAGCGCCTCTAACTATGGCTACACCTTC

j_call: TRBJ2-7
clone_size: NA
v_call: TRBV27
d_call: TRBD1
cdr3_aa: CASRPGQAPYEQYF
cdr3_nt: TGTGCCAGCAGGCCGGGACAGGCCCCCTACGAGCAGTACTTC

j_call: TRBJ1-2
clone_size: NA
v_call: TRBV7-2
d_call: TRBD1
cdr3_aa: CASSSGQVYGYTF
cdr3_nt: TGTGCCAGCAGCTCCGGACAGGTCTATGGCTACACCTTC

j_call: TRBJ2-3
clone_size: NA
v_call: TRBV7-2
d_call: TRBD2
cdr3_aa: CASRPQPASGGDTQYF
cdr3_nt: TGTGCCAGCAGACCGCAACCGGCTAGCGGGGGGGATACGCAGTATTTT

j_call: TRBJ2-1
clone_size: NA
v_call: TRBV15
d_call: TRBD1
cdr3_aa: CATSSAGTAKYNEQFF
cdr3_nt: TGTGCCACCAGCAGTGCCGGGACAGCAAAGTACAATGAGCAGTTCTTC

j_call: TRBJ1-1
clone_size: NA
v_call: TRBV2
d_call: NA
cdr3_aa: CASRDSSLNTEAFF
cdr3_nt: TGTGCCAGCAGGGACAGTTCGCTGAACACTGAAGCTTTCTTT

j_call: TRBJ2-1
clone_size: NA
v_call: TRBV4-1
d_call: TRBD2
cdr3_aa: CASSPYPPAVASGGADNEQFF
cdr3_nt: TGCGCCAGCAGCCCCTACCCCCCGGCGGTTGCTAGCGGGGGGGCGGACAATGAGCAGTTCTTC

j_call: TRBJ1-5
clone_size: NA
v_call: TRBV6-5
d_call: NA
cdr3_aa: CASGPLGEQPQHF
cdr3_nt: TGTGCCAGCGGCCCACTGGGAGAACAGCCCCAGCATTTT

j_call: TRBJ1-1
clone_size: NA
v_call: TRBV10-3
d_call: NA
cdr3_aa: CAISPAGRDTEAFF
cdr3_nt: TGTGCCATCAGCCCAGCTGGGCGGGACACTGAAGCTTTCTTT

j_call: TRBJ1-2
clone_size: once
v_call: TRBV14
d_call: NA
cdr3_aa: CASRDTSEGYTF
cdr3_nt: TGTGCCAGCAGGGACACCTCGGAAGGCTACACCTTC

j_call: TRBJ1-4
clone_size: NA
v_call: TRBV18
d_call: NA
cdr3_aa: CASSPGRGSNEKLFF
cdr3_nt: TGTGCCAGCTCACCAGGGAGAGGGAGTAATGAAAAACTGTTTTTT

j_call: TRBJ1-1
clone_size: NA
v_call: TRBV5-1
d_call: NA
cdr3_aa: CASSLGLLYTEAFF
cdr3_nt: TGCGCCAGCAGCTTGGGACTGTTGTACACTGAAGCTTTCTTT

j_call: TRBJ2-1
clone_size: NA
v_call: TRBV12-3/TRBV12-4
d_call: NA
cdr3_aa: CASSLDSYNEQFF
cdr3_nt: TGTGCCAGCAGTTTAGACAGTTACAATGAGCAGTTCTTC

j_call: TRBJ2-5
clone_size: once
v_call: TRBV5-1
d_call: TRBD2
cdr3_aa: CASSLVNRLAGGQETQYF
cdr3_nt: TGCGCCAGCAGCTTGGTGAATCGACTAGCGGGGGGACAAGAGACCCAGTACTTC

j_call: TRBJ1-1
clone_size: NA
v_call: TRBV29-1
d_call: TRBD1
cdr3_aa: CSVRGQLNTEAFF
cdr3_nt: TGCAGCGTACGGGGACAGCTGAACACTGAAGCTTTCTTT

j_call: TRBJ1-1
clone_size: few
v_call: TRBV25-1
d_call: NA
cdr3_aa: CASSEQGLYTEAFF
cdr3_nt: TGTGCCAGCAGTGAACAGGGACTCTACACTGAAGCTTTCTTT

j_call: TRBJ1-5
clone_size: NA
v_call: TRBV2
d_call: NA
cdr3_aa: CASSRSGGMQPQHF
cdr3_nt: TGTGCCAGCAGTCGATCCGGGGGTATGCAGCCCCAGCATTTT

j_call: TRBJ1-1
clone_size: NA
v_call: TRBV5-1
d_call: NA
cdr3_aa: CASSLYAGMNTEAFF
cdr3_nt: TGCGCCAGCAGCTTGTATGCCGGGATGAACACTGAAGCTTTCTTT

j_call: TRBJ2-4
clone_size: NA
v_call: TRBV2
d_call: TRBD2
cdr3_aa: CASSIGLAGEWYF
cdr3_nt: TGTGCCAGCAGTATCGGACTAGCGGGGGAGTGGTACTTC

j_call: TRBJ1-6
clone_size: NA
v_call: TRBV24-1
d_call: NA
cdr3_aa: CATSESGEGSPLHF
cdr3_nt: TGTGCCACCAGTGAGTCGGGGGAAGGGTCACCCCTCCACTTT

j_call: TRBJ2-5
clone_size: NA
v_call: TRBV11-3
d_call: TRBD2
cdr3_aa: CASSRGTSGGQETQYF
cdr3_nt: TGTGCCAGCAGCCGAGGGACTAGCGGGGGTCAAGAGACCCAGTACTTC

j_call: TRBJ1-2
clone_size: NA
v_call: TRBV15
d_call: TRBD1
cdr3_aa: CATSGRGTGEFYGYTF
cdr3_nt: TGTGCCACCAGCGGAAGAGGGACAGGGGAATTCTATGGCTACACCTTC

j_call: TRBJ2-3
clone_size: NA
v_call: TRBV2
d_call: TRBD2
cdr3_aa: CASRVGTSGGDTQYF
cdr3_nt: TGTGCCAGCAGGGTCGGGACTAGCGGTGGAGATACGCAGTATTTT

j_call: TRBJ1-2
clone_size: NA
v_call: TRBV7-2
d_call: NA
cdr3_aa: CASSLGAGVPYGYTF
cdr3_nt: TGTGCCAGCAGCCTGGGGGCAGGGGTTCCCTATGGCTACACCTTC

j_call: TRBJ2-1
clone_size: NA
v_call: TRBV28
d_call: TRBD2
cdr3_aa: CASSFGGSAGAYNEQFF
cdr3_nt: TGTGCCAGCAGTTTTGGAGGGTCCGCGGGGGCCTACAATGAGCAGTTCTTC

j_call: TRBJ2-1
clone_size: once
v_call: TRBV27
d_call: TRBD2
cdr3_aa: CASSSPRLAGGLKYNEQFF
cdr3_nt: TGTGCCAGCAGTTCCCCGAGACTAGCGGGGGGCCTAAAATACAATGAGCAGTTCTTC

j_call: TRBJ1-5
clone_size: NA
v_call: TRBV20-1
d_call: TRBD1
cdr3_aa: CSASTGAFLAQHF
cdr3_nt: TGCAGTGCTAGTACAGGGGCCTTCTTAGCCCAGCATTTT

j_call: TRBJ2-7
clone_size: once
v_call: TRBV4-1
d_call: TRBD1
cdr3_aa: CASSQMGRQGLSYEQYF
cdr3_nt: TGCGCCAGCAGCCAAATGGGGAGACAGGGCCTCTCCTACGAGCAGTACTTC

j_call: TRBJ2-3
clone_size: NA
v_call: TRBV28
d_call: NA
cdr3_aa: CASSGDTDTQYF
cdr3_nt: TGTGCCAGCAGCGGTGACACAGATACGCAGTATTTT

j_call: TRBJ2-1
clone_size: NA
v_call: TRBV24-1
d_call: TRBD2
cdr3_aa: CATSDPTSQALGEQFF
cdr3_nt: TGTGCCACCAGTGACCCGACTAGCCAGGCCCTCGGTGAGCAGTTCTTC

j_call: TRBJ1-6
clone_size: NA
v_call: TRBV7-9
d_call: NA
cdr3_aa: CASSLASGRNSPLHF
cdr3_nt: TGTGCCAGCAGCTTAGCAAGCGGTCGTAATTCACCCCTCCACTTT

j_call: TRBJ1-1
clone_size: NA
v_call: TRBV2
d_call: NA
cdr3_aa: CASSATGNTEAFF
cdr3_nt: TGTGCCAGCAGTGCGACAGGGAACACTGAAGCTTTCTTT

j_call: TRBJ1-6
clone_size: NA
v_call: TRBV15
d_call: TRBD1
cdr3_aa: CATSREEVIGGRTGDFSPLHF
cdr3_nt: TGTGCCACCAGCAGAGAAGAAGTGATCGGTGGCCGGACAGGGGATTTTTCACCCCTCCACTTT

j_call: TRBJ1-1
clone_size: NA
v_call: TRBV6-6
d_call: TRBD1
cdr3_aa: CASSRPLFETGSTEAFF
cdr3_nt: TGTGCCAGCAGTCGCCCCTTGTTCGAGACAGGGTCCACTGAAGCTTTCTTT

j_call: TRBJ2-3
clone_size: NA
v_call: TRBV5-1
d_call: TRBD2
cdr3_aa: CASSVPNSGGPTDTQYF
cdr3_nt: TGCGCCAGCAGCGTGCCAAATAGCGGGGGGCCCACAGATACGCAGTATTTT

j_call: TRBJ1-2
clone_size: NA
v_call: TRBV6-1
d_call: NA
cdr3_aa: CASRGQGNYGYTF
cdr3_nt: TGTGCCAGCAGGGGGCAGGGTAACTATGGCTACACCTTC

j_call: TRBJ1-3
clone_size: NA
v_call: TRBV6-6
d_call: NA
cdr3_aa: CASSYRGSSGNTIYF
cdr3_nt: TGTGCCAGCAGTTACAGGGGGAGCTCTGGAAACACCATATATTTT

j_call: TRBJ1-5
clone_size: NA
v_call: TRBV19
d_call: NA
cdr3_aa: CASSMAGARSNQPQHF
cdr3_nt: TGTGCCAGTAGTATGGCAGGGGCGCGGAGCAATCAGCCCCAGCATTTT

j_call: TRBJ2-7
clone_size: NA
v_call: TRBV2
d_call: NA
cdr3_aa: CASRVRTVNSYEQYF
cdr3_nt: TGTGCCAGCAGAGTCCGGACAGTAAACTCCTACGAGCAGTACTTC

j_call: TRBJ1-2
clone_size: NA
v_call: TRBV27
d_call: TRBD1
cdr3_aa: CASSRTTGAGYTF
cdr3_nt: TGTGCCAGCAGTCGCACCACAGGGGCTGGCTACACCTTC

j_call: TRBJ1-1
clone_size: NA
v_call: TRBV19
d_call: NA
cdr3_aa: CASTLGRYTEAFF
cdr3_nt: TGTGCCAGTACCCTAGGAAGGTACACTGAAGCTTTCTTT

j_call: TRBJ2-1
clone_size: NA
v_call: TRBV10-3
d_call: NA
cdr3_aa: CAISDGQSYYNEQFF
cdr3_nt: TGTGCCATCAGTGACGGACAGAGCTACTACAATGAGCAGTTCTTC

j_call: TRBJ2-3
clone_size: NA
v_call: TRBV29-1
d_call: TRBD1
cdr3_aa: CSGTGGQGADTQYF
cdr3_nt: TGCAGCGGGACGGGGGGACAGGGGGCAGATACGCAGTATTTT